One sample yielded the 10 T cell receptor beta chains listed below, sequenced in a study of shared clonotypes between healthy human individuals. Profiled with immunoSEQ multiplex PCR; TCRdb holds only in-frame clones, not every one. The data contain 600,000 or so clones, roughly 98% of them singletons. Selected positively for CCR7 and CD45RO-negative, naive CD8 cells excluded terminally differentiated effector memory CD45RA+ cells. Input material: naive CD8+ T cells sorted from blood. The receptors originated from a man aged 25 to 40 in good health.

This clone came up once. The V and J genes are TRBV19 and TRBJ2-7; D could derive from TRBD1 or TRBD2 (6 bases each). CDR3 size: 12 residues. The germline V and J ends were trimmed by 5 bases and 7 bases, with 12 bases remaining between them. Germline CDR1 is LNHDA and CDR2 is SQIVND (reference sequence). CDR3 in DNA: TGTGCCAGTAGTCCGGGGGCGGGGGAGCAGTACTTC. Its translation: CASSPGAGEQYF.

V usage is TRBV10-3 and J usage is TRBJ2-3, with D unresolved. V was cut by 10 bases and J by 2 bases, with 19 bases left in between. The CDR3 sequence is 15 residues long. CDR1 ENHRY and CDR2 SYGVKD come from the germline V gene. The CDR3 here is CATERSGGITDTQYF. DNA of the CDR3: TGTGCCACAGAACGATCGGGCGGAATCACAGATACGCAGTATTTT.

The chain uses TRBV9 and TRBJ2-7; D is perhaps TRBD2 (6 bases). Germline-derived CDR1 and CDR2 are SGDLS and YYNGEE. The germline V and J ends were trimmed by 3 bases and 3 bases, with 13 bases remaining between them. This CDR3 spans 14 amino acids. The CDR3 spells CASSDTSYGYEQYF. CDR3 bases: TGTGCCAGCAGCGATACTAGCTACGGCTACGAGCAGTACTTC.

The chain uses TRBV14 and TRBJ2-1; possible D gene TRBD2, 6 bases. CDR1 is SGHDN and CDR2 is FVKESK in the germline V gene. CDR3 length equals 19 residues. With 0 bases removed from V and 2 bases from J, the gap between germline ends came to 20 bases. CDR3: CASSQDVSRSGRPYNEQFF. CDR3 nucleotide sequence: TGTGCCAGCAGCCAAGATGTCAGCCGGAGCGGGCGACCCTACAATGAGCAGTTCTTC.

V usage is TRBV5-6 and J usage is TRBJ2-2, with TRBD1 matching 12 bases. Germline V lookup: CDR1 SGHDT, CDR2 YYEEEE. The length of the CDR3 is 18 residues. The J segment lost 6 bases and the V segment lost 5 bases, leaving 14 bases of the junction unmatched. The CDR3 spells CASRQIRGTGGRAGELFF. The CDR3 nucleotides read TGTGCCAGCAGGCAGATTCGTGGGACAGGGGGCAGGGCCGGGGAGCTGTTTTTT.

Notes on this clone: Mismatch with germline at one junction end may stem from a read error. The chain is built from TRBV7-8 and TRBJ2-3, with 12 bases lining up with TRBD2. Germline values: CDR1 SGHVS, CDR2 FQNEAQ. The CDR3 has 12 amino acids. The DNA for the CDR3 is TGTGCCAGCAGCTCCGGACTAGCGGGGCTTTGGTTT. It is translated as CASSSGLAGLWF.

The chain has TRBV4-3 and TRBJ2-1; D gene uncertain. The CDR3 totals 13 residues. Deletions cut 2 bases from V and 4 bases from J, with 6 bases between. Germline V lookup: CDR1 LGHNA, CDR2 YSLEER. As DNA, the CDR3 is TGCGCCAGCAGCCAAACACGATACAATGAGCAGTTCTTC. This encodes CASSQTRYNEQFF.

The V call is TRBV5-6, the J call TRBJ2-7, with D uncertain. CDR1 SGHDT and CDR2 YYEEEE come from the germline V gene. This CDR3 spans 14 amino acids. Trimming removed 4 bases at V and 3 bases at J, with 14 bases between. The chain's CDR3 is CASSRPGQNYEQYF. In DNA, the CDR3 is TGTGCCAGCAGCCGCCCAGGTCAGAACTACGAGCAGTACTTC. The variable domain in full, completed from reference TRBV5-6 and TRBJ2-7, reads DAGVTQSPTHLIKTRGQQVTLRCSPKSGHDTVSWYQQALGQGPQFIFQYYEEEERQRGNFPDRFSGHQFPNYSSELNVNALLLGDSALYLCASSRPGQNYEQYFGPGTRLTVT.

The chain uses TRBV29-1 and TRBJ2-7; D tentatively fits TRBD1 or TRBD2 (5 bases each). The CDR3 totals 14 residues. The V end lost 1 base, the J end lost 5 bases, and 15 bases lay between the germline ends. Germline V gives CDR1 SQVTM, CDR2 ANQGSEA. CDR3 sequence: CSVEAGTRANEQYF. The CDR3 DNA sequence: TGCAGCGTTGAAGCGGGAACCAGGGCCAACGAGCAGTACTTC.

The chain has TRBV2 and TRBJ2-7; 7 positions match TRBD2. This CDR3 region has 17 residues. V trimming: 9 bases; J trimming: 5 bases; junction bases outside the gene matches: 22. CDR1 and CDR2 from the germline V gene are SNHLY and FYNNEI. CDR3 bases: TGTGCCAGTCTAACAACACTCTTAGGGGAGGGAGGACACGAGCAGTACTTC. Translating it yields CASLTTLLGEGGHEQYF.